This T cell receptor beta chain was observed in a study of blood T cell repertoires in COVID-19. At the level of the study: Sites in the United States, Italy and Spain provided acute and convalescent COVID-19 samples.

This table comes from immunoSEQ multiplex PCR, and its TCRdb copy is limited to in-frame clones, with some not included. The profile shows approximately 44,000 clones, roughly 89% of them singletons. The CDR3 has 12 residues. Trimming stripped 10 bases from V and 2 bases from J, with 11 bases between. Germline CDR1 SNHLY, CDR2 FYNNEI. The TCR comes from a woman aged 80 or over with acute or convalescent COVID-19. The sample consisted of peripheral blood. This chain connects TRBV2 to TRBJ1-2; possibly TRBD1 for D (6 bases). The CDR3 DNA reads as TGTGCCACTCCAGGGGTAAACTATGGCTACACCTTC. It is translated as CATPGVNYGYTF. The whole variable domain, filled in from reference TRBV2 and TRBJ1-2, reads EPEVTQTPSHQVTQMGQEVILRCVPISNHLYFYWYRQILGQKVEFLVSFYNNEISEKSEIFDDQFSVERPDGSNFTLKIRSTKLEDSAMYFCATPGVNYGYTFGSGTRLTVV.